Listed below are T cell receptor beta chains from one sample, sequenced in a study of control samples from healthy donors and cancer patients. Sequencing was performed with immunoSEQ multiplex PCR; in TCRdb, only in-frame clones are kept and a portion is missing. The sample includes 78,000 or so clones, about 88% of them seen just once. The sequencing sample was made of blood. These TCRs come from a woman between 50 and 59 years old in good health. Both conserved end residues are part of each CDR3.

J,V,CDR3
TRBJ2-1,TRBV24-1,CATSESRGPGNEQFF
TRBJ2-7,TRBV12-5,CASGLLKERYEQYF
TRBJ1-2,TRBV6-7,CASRGTGASGYTF
TRBJ2-4,TRBV29-1,CSVGATAKNIQYF
TRBJ1-1,TRBV19,CASSMDRASEAFF
TRBJ2-2,TRBV6-4,CASSEAPSTGELFF
TRBJ2-2,TRBV28,CASSPPGGPNTGELFF
TRBJ1-5,TRBV19,CASSIQGQNQPQHF
TRBJ2-1,TRBV7-6,CASSLGVAGSYNEQFF
TRBJ1-1,TRBV5-1,CASSLLVNTEAFF
TRBJ2-7,TRBV6-5,CASSYGQGVSYEQYF
TRBJ1-2,TRBV30,CAWNLSPGQGDGYTF
TRBJ2-7,TRBV5-4,CASKPDSGIGYEQYF
TRBJ1-4,TRBV30,CAWSPDNEKLFF
TRBJ2-1,TRBV24-1,CATSDGGWTSGHYNEQFF
TRBJ1-1,TRBV4-2,CASTYDSGAEAFF
TRBJ2-1,TRBV5-1,CASSTGTTRRDEQFF
TRBJ2-5,TRBV15,CATSKVAGGGETQYF
TRBJ2-3,TRBV6-4,CASSEEGADTQYF
TRBJ2-1,TRBV6-2/TRBV6-3,CASNPRGSSYNEQFF
TRBJ2-1,TRBV11-2,CASSINGLSLPYNEQFF
TRBJ2-3,TRBV19,CASSIGDTQYF
TRBJ1-2,TRBV3-1/TRBV3-2,CASSQEGYTF
TRBJ1-5,TRBV19,CASSIGVVGGGGNQPQHF
TRBJ2-5,TRBV30,CAWRLAGTAQETQYF
TRBJ2-7,TRBV4-1,CASSSHPGGYEQYF
TRBJ2-1,TRBV28,CASSLTASGKGGEQFF
TRBJ2-7,TRBV7-3,CASSPTASGDYEQYF
TRBJ1-1,TRBV6-4,CASSDGGYINTEAFF
TRBJ1-5,TRBV9,CATPPGTGGHQPQHF
TRBJ1-5,TRBV3-1/TRBV3-2,CASSQGERNQPQHF
TRBJ1-1,TRBV12-5,CASGLGSGGLRTEAFF
TRBJ1-4,TRBV28,CASSPYRTPNEKLFF
TRBJ2-3,TRBV9,CASSVATGPVLSDTQYF
TRBJ2-3,TRBV7-3,CASSSNAGGPPPSTDTQYF
TRBJ2-3,TRBV5-1,CASSLATGGTDTQYF
TRBJ1-3,TRBV19,CASSPDSGNTIYF
TRBJ1-5,TRBV28,CASSSDAVQPQHF
TRBJ1-5,TRBV2,CASSGTLTGNQPQHF
TRBJ2-7,TRBV7-2,CASSPPGLAGTYEQYF
TRBJ2-3,TRBV7-9,CASSPRTADTQYF
TRBJ2-7,TRBV5-4,CASSPGTGAYEQYF